This T cell receptor beta chain was retrieved from a study of identical twins. TCRdb independently ran MiXCR on the 5' RACE reads; one entry per CDR3 protein. The sample has around 490,000 distinct CDR3 sequences; about 20% are singletons. Study conclusions and caveats: Twins' excess sharing was less marked for out-of-frame beta sequences. Clonotypes of the beta chain that were abundant in cord blood carried fewer insertions (memory repertoires showed none). Excess low generation probability was seen in twin-shared out-of-frame alpha sequences. Potential partial confounding of zero-insertion analyses by invariant MAIT and iNKT cells was noted.

This clonotype appeared once. Its target is unknown. Germline values: CDR1 SQVTM, CDR2 ANQGSEA. This CDR3 has 14 amino acids. The germline V and J ends were trimmed by 3 bases and 0 bases, with 10 bases remaining between them. This same sample was also part of a study on yellow fever vaccine responses in identical twins.

This chain joins TRBV29-1 and TRBJ2-3; D unresolved. This receptor was identified in a young woman in good health. Sequenced: CD4+ T cells sorted from blood. This CDR3 is CSVESRLSTDTQYF. In DNA, the CDR3 is TGCAGCGTTGAGTCGCGGCTCAGCACAGATACGCAGTATTTT.